Below are 27 T cell receptor beta chains sequenced from a single sample in a study of Ad26.COV2.S vaccination and SARS-CoV-2 variants (dated by TCRdb to the early 2020s). The method was the immunoSEQ multiplex PCR assay. Imported from immuneACCESS, the table was reduced by TCRdb to in-frame sequences with V and J called. These copies leave out some clones; in studies compared against another copy, an unresolved V gene accounts for under half, and the cause of the remainder is not known. The sample table lists roughly 420,000 clones, roughly 89% of them with a count of one. Over 2% of the sample lies in the top ten. The meaning of the sample's treatment or condition label: over 15 received Ad26.COV2.S at low or high dose, single or two shots; roughly five received placebo; per-sample allocation not given. For vaccine and placebo recipients, the sequenced repertoires came from samples collected on day 63 after the first injection.

The source was peripheral blood, collected in a trial of Ad26.COV2.S vaccine versus placebo. The receptor source for this set is a person aged 18-65 years who received the Ad26.COV2.S COVID-19 vaccine or a placebo.

The V gene is TRBV5-5, the J gene TRBJ2-7; D is unclear. The CDR3 contains 17 residues. Germline V gene data show CDR1 as SGHKS and CDR2 as YYEKEE (reference sequence). V was trimmed by 4 bases and J by 2 bases, leaving 22 bases between them. This CDR3 reads CASSRLETHSVPYEQYF. In DNA, the CDR3 is TGTGCCAGCAGCCGGTTAGAGACACATTCTGTCCCCTACGAGCAGTACTTC.

This clone was detected once. The chain recombines TRBV9 with TRBJ1-2, with D possibly matching TRBD1 (6 bases). Trimming shortened V by 2 bases and J by 5 bases, and 13 bases separated the two germline ends. Germline CDR1 reads SGDLS; CDR2 reads YYNGEE. The CDR3 is made up of 14 amino acids. This CDR3 is CASSVGRGFYGYTF. The CDR3 bases are TGTGCCAGCAGCGTGGGCAGGGGTTTTTATGGCTACACCTTC.

The J gene is TRBJ1-4, the V gene TRBV11-2; a weak D match, TRBD1 (6 bases). The germline V and J ends were trimmed by 7 bases and 7 bases, with 19 bases remaining between them. CDR1 is SGHAT and CDR2 is FQNNGV in the germline V gene. The CDR3 contains 15 residues. The CDR3 bases are TGTGCCAGCACCGACCCAAGGGGGGCGGGTGAAAAACTGTTTTTT. Translated, it gives CASTDPRGAGEKLFF.

The V call is TRBV5-1, the J call TRBJ1-4; 8 positions agree with TRBD1. This CDR3 region has 15 residues. The germline gives CDR1 SGHRS, CDR2 YFSETQ. V was clipped by 4 bases and J by 7 bases; unmatched bases: 9. CDR3 sequence (DNA): TGCGCCAGCAGCCTAGGGACAGGACAAAGTGAAAAACTGTTTTTT. It yields the protein CASSLGTGQSEKLFF.

This chain's CDR3 is CASSLRSLGGFEQFF. The CDR3 nucleotides read TGTGCCAGCAGTTTAAGGAGCCTTGGGGGGTTTGAGCAGTTCTTC. J is TRBJ2-1 and V is TRBV27, with D tentatively TRBD2 (6 bases). This CDR3 contains 15 residues. V lost 2 bases and J lost 9, with 17 bases in between. CDR1 and CDR2 from the germline V gene are MNHEY and SMNVEV (reference sequence).

V usage is TRBV10-3 and J usage is TRBJ1-6, with D tentatively TRBD1 (5 bases). The CDR3 length is 14 residues. V gave up 3 bases and J gave up 8 bases, with 11 bases separating them. The germline CDR1 and CDR2 sequences are ENHRY and SYGVKD. The CDR3 DNA reads TGTGCCATCAGTGACGGGCAGGGTTATTCACCCCTCCACTTT. Translating gives CAISDGQGYSPLHF.

The chain carries TRBV6-5 and TRBJ1-3; the D is unclear. The V gene lost 6 bases and the J gene lost 0 bases, with 12 bases spanning the gap. The CDR3 extends over 15 amino acids. Germline CDR1 reads MNHEY; CDR2 reads SVGAGI. The CDR3 sequence is CASRQSDFSGNTIYF. Written as DNA, the CDR3 is TGTGCCAGCAGGCAGTCGGACTTCTCTGGAAACACCATATATTTT.

The rearrangement links TRBV6-5 to TRBJ2-7, with D tentatively TRBD2 (7 bases). Trimming cost V 10 bases and J 5 bases, with 21 bases left between them. CDR1 is MNHEY and CDR2 is SVGAGI in the germline V gene. The CDR3 has 14 residues. The DNA for the CDR3 is TGTGCCACGATGAGGGGGGGTTTCGAGAACGAGCAGTACTTC. Amino acid sequence: CATMRGGFENEQYF.

The chain employs TRBV18 and TRBJ1-1; D remains ambiguous. Germline V gene sequence: CDR1 KGHSH, CDR2 LQKENI. The ends were cut back, 3 bases at V and 1 base at J, with 6 bases in the middle. CDR3 size: 13 residues. DNA of the CDR3: TGTGCCAGCTCACCGCTGGGGAACACTGAAGCTTTCTTT. This encodes CASSPLGNTEAFF. Based on the CDR3 plus reference TRBV18 and TRBJ1-1, the full variable domain is NAGVMQNPRHLVRRRGQEARLRCSPMKGHSHVYWYRQLPEEGLKFMVYLQKENIIDESGMPKERFSAEFPKEGPSILRIQQVVRGDSAAYFCASSPLGNTEAFFGQGTRLTVV.

About this clone: This CDR3 is also generated by other DNA sequences in the sample. The chain couples TRBV11-3 to TRBJ1-5; D gene uncertain. This CDR3 has 12 amino acids. Deletions cut 3 bases from V and 4 bases from J, with 4 bases between. The germline V gene encodes CDR1 SGHNT and CDR2 YENEEA. CDR3 nucleotides: TGTGCCAGCAGCTTGGGAAATCAGCCCCAGCATTTT. Encoded protein: CASSLGNQPQHF.

V is TRBV6-5 and J is TRBJ2-5; weak D call: TRBD2 (6 bases). Trimming removed 8 bases at V and 3 bases at J, with 10 bases between. The CDR3 contains 12 residues. CDR1 is MNHEY, CDR2 SVGAGI, per germline. For the CDR3, the DNA is TGTGCCAGCGGGCGGGAAGAAGAGACCCAGTACTTC. This codes for CASGREEETQYF.

This chain uses TRBV6-6 with TRBJ1-6, with D maybe TRBD1 (5 bases). CDR3 length equals 15 residues. Trimming removed 7 bases from V and 7 bases from J, with 17 bases in between. Germline V gives CDR1 MNHNY, CDR2 SVGAGI (reference sequence). CDR3 sequence reads: CASTPTRQGNSPLHF. As DNA, the CDR3 is TGTGCCAGCACCCCCACCAGGCAGGGCAATTCACCCCTCCACTTT.

This clone has just one count. The genes are TRBV7-3 and TRBJ1-3; the D is unclear. The germline gives CDR1 SGHTA, CDR2 FQGTGA. V lost 4 bases, J lost 7 bases, and 14 bases lay in between. The CDR3 runs to 14 residues. The CDR3 sequence is CASSSPGGENTIYF. CDR3 nucleotide sequence: TGTGCCAGCAGCTCCCCGGGCGGGGAGAACACCATATATTTT.

This chain links TRBV28 with TRBJ2-1, with D uncertain. CDR1 and CDR2 from the germline V gene are MDHEN and SYDVKM. The ends were cut back, 3 bases at V and 13 bases at J, with 13 bases in the middle. The length of the CDR3 is 12 residues. The CDR3 bases are TGTGCCAGCAGTTTTTCGGCCTTCATCCAGTTCTTC. Amino acid sequence: CASSFSAFIQFF.

The chain is built from TRBV4-3 and TRBJ2-3; 7 nucleotides line up with TRBD1. J lost 2 bases, V lost 0 bases, and 11 bases had no gene match. The CDR3 has 18 residues. Germline assignment: CDR1 LGHNA and CDR2 YSLEER. The CDR3 loop reads CASSQDFGTEKLTDTQYF. CDR3 coding DNA: TGCGCCAGCAGCCAAGATTTTGGGACAGAGAAACTCACAGATACGCAGTATTTT.

V and J are TRBV19 and TRBJ2-1, with D tentatively TRBD2 (6 bases). In germline, CDR1 is LNHDA, CDR2 SQIVND (reference sequence). The CDR3 extends over 13 amino acids. V was shortened by 9 bases and J by 0 bases, with 9 bases between the two germline ends. CDR3 sequence: CASGRLSYNEQFF. CDR3 bases: TGTGCCAGCGGGAGACTCTCCTACAATGAGCAGTTCTTC.

The V call is TRBV19, the J call TRBJ2-2; 7 bases match TRBD2. The CDR3 covers 15 residues. V was clipped by 5 bases and J by 1 base; unmatched bases: 4. Germline assignment: CDR1 LNHDA and CDR2 SQIVND (reference sequence). The CDR3: CASSRTGGNTGELFF. DNA for the CDR3: TGTGCCAGTAGTCGGACGGGGGGGAACACCGGGGAGCTGTTTTTT. Looking up the rest from reference TRBV19 and TRBJ2-2 gives the full variable domain: DGGITQSPKYLFRKEGQNVTLSCEQNLNHDAMYWYRQDPGQGLRLIYYSQIVNDFQKGDIAEGYSVSREKKESFPLTVTSAQKNPTAFYLCASSRTGGNTGELFFGEGSRLTVL.

The J gene is TRBJ2-7, the V gene TRBV11-3; unclear D gene. The germline gives CDR1 SGHNT, CDR2 YENEEA. This CDR3 has 13 amino acids. Deletions cut 3 bases from V and 3 bases from J, with 9 bases between. In DNA, the CDR3 is TGTGCCAGCAGCTTCGGTCCTGGCTACGAGCAGTACGTC. Encoded protein: CASSFGPGYEQYV.

The chain links TRBV4-3 to TRBJ1-5; D perhaps matches TRBD1 (6 bases). Germline CDR1 is LGHNA and CDR2 is YSLEER. The CDR3 spans 17 residues. V lost 0 bases to trimming and J lost 10 bases, with 22 bases between them. Written as DNA, the CDR3 is TGCGCCAGCAGCCAAGATCTTAGAATTGACAGGCCTTTCCCCCAGCATTTT. It specifies CASSQDLRIDRPFPQHF.

This chain connects TRBV25-1 to TRBJ1-4; 7 nucleotides agree with TRBD1. The CDR3 consists of 15 residues. Looked up from germline, CDR1 is MGHDK and CDR2 is SYGVNS. J was trimmed by 5 bases and V by 6 bases; bases with no gene match: 9. CDR3 DNA: TGTGCCAGCAGCCCGATCGAACAGGGGAATGAAAAACTGTTTTTT. Translated: CASSPIEQGNEKLFF. Full variable domain (rest looked up from reference TRBV25-1 and TRBJ1-4): EADIYQTPRYLVIGTGKKITLECSQTMGHDKMYWYQQDPGMELHLIHYSYGVNSTEKGDLSSESTVSRIRTEHFPLTLESARPSHTSQYLCASSPIEQGNEKLFFGSGTQLSVL.

The chain combines TRBV27 with TRBJ1-1; D might be TRBD1 (5 bases). This CDR3 has 15 amino acids. The V end lost 3 bases, the J end lost 4 bases, and 15 bases lay between the germline ends. Germline V gives CDR1 MNHEY, CDR2 SMNVEV (reference sequence). Written as DNA, the CDR3 is TGTGCCAGCAGTTTTTGGGGGGTGGTCGGCACTGAAGCTTTCTTT. It encodes CASSFWGVVGTEAFF.

The chain uses TRBV6-2 or TRBV6-3 and TRBJ1-5, with 7 bases that match TRBD1. V trimming: 2 bases; J trimming: 5 bases; junction bases outside the gene matches: 12. The length of the CDR3 is 17 residues. Germline assignment: CDR1 MNHEY and CDR2 SVGEGT. The CDR3 coding sequence is TGTGCCAGCAGTTACGTGACAGGGAGAAGCTTGCATCAGCCCCAGCATTTT. It codes for CASSYVTGRSLHQPQHF.

This clone was seen a single time. In nucleotides, the CDR3 is TGTGCCAGCAGCCTCGCCGTTTCCTATGGCTACACCTTC. Translation: CASSLAVSYGYTF. The J gene is TRBJ1-2, the V gene TRBV13, with unresolved D. Germline CDR1 is PRHDT and CDR2 is FYEKMQ (reference sequence). V was pared by 5 bases and J by 4 bases, with 11 bases between. The CDR3 is 13 residues long.

The chain joins TRBV4-2 to TRBJ1-1; D gene uncertain. Germline V gives CDR1 LGHNA, CDR2 YNFKEQ. V was pared by 5 bases and J by 5 bases, with 15 bases between. The length of the CDR3 is 14 residues. The CDR3 DNA follows: TGTGCCAGCAGCTCCACCCGACGGCAGACTGAAGCTTTCTTT. Its translation: CASSSTRRQTEAFF.

The CDR3 here is CASSDLYGYTF. For the CDR3, the DNA is TGTGCCAGCAGCGACCTTTATGGCTACACCTTC. The chain carries TRBV28 and TRBJ1-2; D uncertain. This CDR3 is 11 amino acids long. The ends were cut back, 6 bases at V and 5 bases at J, with 7 bases in the middle. Germline CDR1 reads MDHEN; CDR2 reads SYDVKM.

J is TRBJ1-1 and V is TRBV7-2; no firm D call. V lost 1 base to trimming and J lost 1 base, with 10 bases between them. CDR3 size: 15 residues. Germline V gene lookup returns CDR1 SGHTA and CDR2 FQGNSA. This CDR3 is CASSLGWRQNTEAFF. The CDR3 DNA reads TGTGCCAGCAGCTTAGGTTGGCGCCAGAACACTGAAGCTTTCTTT.

The V gene is TRBV19, the J gene TRBJ1-1, with a tentative D call TRBD1 (5 bases). Germline V gene data show CDR1 as LNHDA and CDR2 as SQIVND (reference sequence). Trimming shortened V by 7 bases and J by 1 base, and 7 bases separated the two germline ends. CDR3 size: 12 residues. CDR3 DNA sequence: TGTGCCAGTACAGGGAGGAACACTGAAGCTTTCTTT. Translating gives CASTGRNTEAFF. Drawing the rest from reference TRBV19 and TRBJ1-1, the complete variable domain is DGGITQSPKYLFRKEGQNVTLSCEQNLNHDAMYWYRQDPGQGLRLIYYSQIVNDFQKGDIAEGYSVSREKKESFPLTVTSAQKNPTAFYLCASTGRNTEAFFGQGTRLTVV.